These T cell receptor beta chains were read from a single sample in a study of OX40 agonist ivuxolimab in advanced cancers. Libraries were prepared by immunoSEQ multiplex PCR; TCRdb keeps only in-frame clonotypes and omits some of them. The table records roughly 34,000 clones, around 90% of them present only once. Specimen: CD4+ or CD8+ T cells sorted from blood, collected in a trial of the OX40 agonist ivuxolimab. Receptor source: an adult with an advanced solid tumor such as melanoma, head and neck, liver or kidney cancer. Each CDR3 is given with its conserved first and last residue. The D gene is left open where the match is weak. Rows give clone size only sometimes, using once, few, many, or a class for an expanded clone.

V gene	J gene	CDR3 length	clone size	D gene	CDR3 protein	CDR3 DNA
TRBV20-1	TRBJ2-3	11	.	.	CSSETTDTQYF	TGCAGTTCCGAGACCACAGATACGCAGTATTTT
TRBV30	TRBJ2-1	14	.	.	CACKSGSSYNEQFF	TGTGCCTGTAAAAGCGGGTCCTCCTACAATGAGCAGTTCTTC
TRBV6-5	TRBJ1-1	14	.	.	CASSYGPRMAEAFF	TGTGCCAGCAGTTATGGCCCTCGGATGGCTGAAGCTTTCTTT
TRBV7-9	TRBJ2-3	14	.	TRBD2	CASSSTSGPDTQYF	TGTGCCAGCAGCTCGACTAGCGGTCCAGATACGCAGTATTTT
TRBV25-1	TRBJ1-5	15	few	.	CASSESPQGRQPQHF	TGTGCCAGCAGTGAATCCCCACAGGGCCGGCAGCCCCAGCATTTT
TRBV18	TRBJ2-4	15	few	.	CASSRGDLAKNIQYF	TGTGCCAGCTCACGGGGGGACCTGGCCAAAAACATTCAGTACTTC
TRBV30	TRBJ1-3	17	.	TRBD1	CAWSSGTGDPSGNTIYF	TGTGCCTGGAGTTCTGGGACAGGCGATCCCTCTGGAAACACCATATATTTT
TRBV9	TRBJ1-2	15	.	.	CASSVGTGNNYGYTF	TGTGCCAGCAGCGTAGGGACCGGGAACAACTATGGCTACACCTTC
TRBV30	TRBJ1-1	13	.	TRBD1	CAWSVQGASEAFF	TGTGCCTGGAGTGTACAGGGGGCTTCTGAAGCTTTCTTT
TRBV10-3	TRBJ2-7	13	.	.	CAISEVEGYEQYF	TGTGCCATCAGTGAAGTCGAAGGCTACGAGCAGTACTTC
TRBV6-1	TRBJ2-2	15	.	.	CASRRGLEDTGELFF	TGTGCCAGCAGGAGGGGCCTAGAGGACACCGGGGAGCTGTTTTTT
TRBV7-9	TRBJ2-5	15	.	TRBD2	CASRPGTSGRETQYF	TGTGCCAGCAGACCAGGGACTAGCGGGCGAGAGACCCAGTACTTC
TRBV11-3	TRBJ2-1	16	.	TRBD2	CASSLTTSGGSNEQFF	TGTGCCAGCAGCTTAACTACTAGCGGGGGTAGTAATGAGCAGTTCTTC
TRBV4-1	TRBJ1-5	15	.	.	CASSQGSYSNQPQHF	TGCGCCAGCAGCCAGGGGTCGTATAGCAATCAGCCCCAGCATTTT
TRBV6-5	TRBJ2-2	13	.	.	CASSGYRAGELFF	TGTGCCAGCAGTGGGTACAGGGCCGGGGAGCTGTTTTTT
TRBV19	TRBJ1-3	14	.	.	CASRPDRTGNTIYF	TGTGCCAGTAGACCCGACAGGACTGGAAACACCATATATTTT
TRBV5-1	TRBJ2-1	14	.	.	CASSLVGDQHEQFF	TGCGCCAGCAGCTTGGTAGGCGACCAACATGAGCAGTTCTTC
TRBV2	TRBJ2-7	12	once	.	CASRSLSYEQYF	TGTGCCAGCAGGTCCCTCTCCTACGAGCAGTACTTC
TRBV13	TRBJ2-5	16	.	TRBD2	CASSASSGRDQETQYF	TGTGCCAGCAGCGCCTCTAGCGGGAGGGACCAAGAGACCCAGTACTTC
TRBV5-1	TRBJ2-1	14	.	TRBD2	CASERTSGHNEQFF	TGCGCCAGCGAAAGGACTAGCGGGCACAATGAGCAGTTCTTC
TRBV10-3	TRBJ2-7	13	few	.	CAISGTLSYEQYF	TGTGCCATCAGTGGGACACTCTCCTACGAGCAGTACTTC
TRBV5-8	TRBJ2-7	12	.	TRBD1	CASSFPDRGKYF	TGTGCCAGCAGCTTTCCGGACAGGGGGAAGTACTTC
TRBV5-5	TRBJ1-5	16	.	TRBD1	CASSGGQGASSQPQHF	TGTGCCAGCAGCGGGGGACAGGGGGCTTCGAGTCAGCCCCAGCATTTT
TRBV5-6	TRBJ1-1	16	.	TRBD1	CASSLRTGYLNTEAFF	TGTGCCAGCAGCTTGCGGACAGGTTATCTGAACACTGAAGCTTTCTTT
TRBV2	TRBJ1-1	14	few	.	CASRVQGSNTEAFF	TGTGCCAGCAGGGTACAGGGAAGCAACACTGAAGCTTTCTTT
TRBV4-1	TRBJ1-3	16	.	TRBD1	CASSALLGQPLGTIYF	TGCGCCAGCAGCGCTTTACTGGGACAGCCGCTGGGGACCATATATTTT
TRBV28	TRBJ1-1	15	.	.	CASGGIGQINTEAFF	TGTGCCAGCGGTGGGATAGGACAGATAAACACTGAAGCTTTCTTT
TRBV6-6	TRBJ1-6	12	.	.	CASREYRSPLHF	TGTGCCAGCAGGGAATACAGGTCACCCCTCCACTTT
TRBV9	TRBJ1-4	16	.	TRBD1	CASSVAPRQGNEKLFF	TGTGCCAGCAGCGTAGCTCCACGACAGGGGAATGAAAAACTGTTTTTT
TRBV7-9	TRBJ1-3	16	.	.	CASSFAGPRSGNTIYF	TGTGCCAGCAGCTTCGCGGGGCCCAGGTCTGGAAACACCATATATTTT
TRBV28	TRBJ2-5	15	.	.	CASSLSQGRHETQYF	TGTGCCAGCAGTTTGTCCCAGGGGCGTCACGAGACCCAGTACTTC
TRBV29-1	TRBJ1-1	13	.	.	CSVDPGENTEAFF	TGCAGCGTTGATCCGGGAGAGAACACTGAAGCTTTCTTT
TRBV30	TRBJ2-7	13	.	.	CAWSVSSDYEQYF	TGTGCCTGGAGTGTAAGTAGCGACTACGAGCAGTACTTC
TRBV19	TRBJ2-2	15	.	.	CASRKITGPTGELFF	TGTGCCAGTAGGAAGATTACAGGGCCCACCGGGGAGCTGTTTTTT
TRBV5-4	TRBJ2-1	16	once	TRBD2	CASSPTSAPPGNEQFF	TGTGCCAGCAGCCCCACTAGCGCACCCCCTGGGAATGAGCAGTTCTTC
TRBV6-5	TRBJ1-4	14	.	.	CASRSGSFGEKLFF	TGTGCCAGCAGGTCAGGGAGTTTCGGGGAAAAACTGTTTTTT
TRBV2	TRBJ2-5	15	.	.	CASSVGVTLKETQYF	TGTGCCAGCAGTGTGGGGGTGACCCTTAAAGAGACCCAGTACTTC
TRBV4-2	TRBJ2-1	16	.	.	CASSPDRTSSYNEQFF	TGTGCCAGCAGCCCAGACAGGACCAGCTCCTACAATGAGCAGTTCTTC
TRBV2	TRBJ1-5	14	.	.	CASSISGITQPQHF	TGTGCCAGCAGTATCTCGGGTATCACTCAGCCCCAGCATTTT
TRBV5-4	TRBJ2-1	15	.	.	CASSFDGASYNEQFF	TGTGCCAGCAGCTTTGACGGAGCCTCCTACAATGAGCAGTTCTTC
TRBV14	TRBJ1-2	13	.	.	CASSQDLQGVNTF	TGTGCCAGCAGCCAAGATCTACAGGGCGTAAACACCTTC